This T cell receptor beta chain was obtained from a study of blood T cell repertoires in COVID-19. Study-level background: Acute-phase and convalescent COVID-19 samples originated in the United States, Italy and Spain.

The germline CDR1 and CDR2 sequences are SGHDT and YYEEEE. The CDR3 is made up of 16 amino acids. V was clipped by 0 bases and J by 5 bases, with 14 bases between them. The authors' processing: Counts of nucleated cells, estimated from reference gene primer amplification, were obtained. Data came from immunoSEQ multiplex PCR; TCRdb stores just in-frame clones and leaves some out. V, J and clone size derive from that table, while D and trimming were established from the DNA sequence. The sample contains some 30,000 clones, approximately 89% of which appear only once. Sequenced: peripheral blood. The chain is built from TRBV5-6 and TRBJ1-4, with D unresolved. This TCR derives from a human donor in a cohort sampled during active COVID-19. The CDR3 loop reads CASSLGKLAGNEKLFF. DNA for the CDR3: TGTGCCAGCAGCTTGGGGAAGCTTGCCGGGAATGAAAAACTGTTTTTT.